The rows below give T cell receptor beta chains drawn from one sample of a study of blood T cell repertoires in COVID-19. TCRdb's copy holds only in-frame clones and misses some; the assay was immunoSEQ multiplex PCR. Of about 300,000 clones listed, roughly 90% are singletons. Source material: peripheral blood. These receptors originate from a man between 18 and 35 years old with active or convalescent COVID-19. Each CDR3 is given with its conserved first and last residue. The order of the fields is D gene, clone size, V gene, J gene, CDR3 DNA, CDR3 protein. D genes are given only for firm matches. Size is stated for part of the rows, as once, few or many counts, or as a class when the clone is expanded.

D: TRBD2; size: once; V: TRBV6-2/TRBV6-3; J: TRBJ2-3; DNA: TGTGCCAGCAGTTACTCCCCCAGCGGGGGGCCCACAGATACGCAGTATTTT; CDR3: CASSYSPSGGPTDTQYF
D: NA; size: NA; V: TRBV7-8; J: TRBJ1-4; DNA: TGTGCCAGCAGTGACTATACCACAACCGAAAAACTGTTTTTT; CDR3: CASSDYTTTEKLFF
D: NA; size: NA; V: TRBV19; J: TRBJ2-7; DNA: TGTGCCAGTAGACTACGGGACGGACTATCCGAGCAGTACTTC; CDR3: CASRLRDGLSEQYF
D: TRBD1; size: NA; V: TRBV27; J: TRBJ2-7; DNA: TGTGCCAGCAGTTTCGGACAGGGGGCCTCCTACGAGCAGTACTTC; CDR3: CASSFGQGASYEQYF
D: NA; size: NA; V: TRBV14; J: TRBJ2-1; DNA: TGTGCCAGCAGCCGACAGCCGGGACAAGCCGTGTTCTTC; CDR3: CASSRQPGQAVFF
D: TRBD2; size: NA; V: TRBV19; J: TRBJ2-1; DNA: TGTGCCAGTAGTATCGGGAGGGGCTCCTACAATGAGCAGTTCTTC; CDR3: CASSIGRGSYNEQFF
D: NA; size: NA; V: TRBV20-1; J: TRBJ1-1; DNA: TGCAGTGCTAGTTCAGGGCTGAACACTGAAGCTTTCTTT; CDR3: CSASSGLNTEAFF
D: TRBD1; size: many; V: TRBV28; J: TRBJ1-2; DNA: TGTGCCAGCACCCCTGGGTTGAGGGGACAGACCGCCTATGGCTACACCTTC; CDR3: CASTPGLRGQTAYGYTF
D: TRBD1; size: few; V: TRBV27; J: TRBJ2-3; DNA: TGTGCCAGCAGGTCGGGACAGGGCCACACAGATACGCAGTATTTT; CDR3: CASRSGQGHTDTQYF
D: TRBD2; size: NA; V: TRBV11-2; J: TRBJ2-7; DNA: TGTGCCAGCAGCTCACCTAGCGGGGCCCCCTACGAGCAGTACTTC; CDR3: CASSSPSGAPYEQYF
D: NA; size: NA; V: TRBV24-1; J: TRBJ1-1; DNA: TGTGCCACCAGTGATTTGGGTGACAGGAACACTGAAGCTTTCTTT; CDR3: CATSDLGDRNTEAFF
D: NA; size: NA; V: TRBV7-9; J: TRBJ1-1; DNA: TGTGCCAGCAGCTCGGGGAGCACTGAAGCTTTCTTT; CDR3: CASSSGSTEAFF
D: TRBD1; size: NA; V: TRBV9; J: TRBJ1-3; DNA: TGTGCCAGCAGCACGGGACAGGGGGTCGCTGGAAACACCATATATTTT; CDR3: CASSTGQGVAGNTIYF
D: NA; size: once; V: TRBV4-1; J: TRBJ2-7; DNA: TGCGCCAGCAGCCAAGTCCGGGAGACATCCTACGAGCAGTACTTC; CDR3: CASSQVRETSYEQYF
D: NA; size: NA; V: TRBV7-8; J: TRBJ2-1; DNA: TGTGCCAGCAGAAACCTAGGGGCAGGCAGCTACAATGAGCAGTTCTTC; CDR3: CASRNLGAGSYNEQFF
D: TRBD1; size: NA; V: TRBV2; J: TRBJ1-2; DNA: TGTGCCAAACGGGACAGGGGTTTGGGGGGCTATGGCTACACCTTC; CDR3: CAKRDRGLGGYGYTF
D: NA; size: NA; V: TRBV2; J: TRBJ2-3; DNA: TGTGCCAGCAGTGAATCGAAACTACGCACAGATACGCAGTATTTT; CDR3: CASSESKLRTDTQYF
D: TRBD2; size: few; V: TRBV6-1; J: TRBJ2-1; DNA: TGTGCCAGCAGTGAAACTGGGGAATCGCGGGGGGGGAATGAGCAGTTCTTC; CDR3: CASSETGESRGGNEQFF
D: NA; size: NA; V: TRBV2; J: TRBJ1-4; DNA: TGTGCCAGCAGTGGCACCGGGTCCATCGGTGAAAAACTGTTTTTT; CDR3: CASSGTGSIGEKLFF
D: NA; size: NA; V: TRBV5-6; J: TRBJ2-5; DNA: TGTGCCAGCAGCTTGGTTATCCAAGAGACCCAGTACTTC; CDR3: CASSLVIQETQYF
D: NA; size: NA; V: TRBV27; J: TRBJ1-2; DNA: TGTGCCAGCAGTTCCGGGACACCCTATGGCTACACCTTC; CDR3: CASSSGTPYGYTF
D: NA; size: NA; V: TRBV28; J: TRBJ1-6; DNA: TGTGCCAGCAGTTTTCGCTATAATTCACCCCTCCACTTT; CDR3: CASSFRYNSPLHF
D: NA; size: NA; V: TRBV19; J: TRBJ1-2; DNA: TGTGCCAGTAGACACCCTTTTCCGACAGGTTTCGGCGACTATGGCTACACCTTC; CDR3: CASRHPFPTGFGDYGYTF
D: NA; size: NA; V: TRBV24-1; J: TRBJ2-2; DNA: TGTGCCACCAGTGACCTGGGGCAGGGGACCGGGGAGCTGTTTTTT; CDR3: CATSDLGQGTGELFF
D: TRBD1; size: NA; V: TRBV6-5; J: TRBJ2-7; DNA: TGTGCCAGCGGCACAGGGGGCCCCTACGAGCAGTACTTC; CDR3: CASGTGGPYEQYF
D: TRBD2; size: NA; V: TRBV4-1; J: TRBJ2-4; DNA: TGCGCCAGCAGCCCGGGACTAGCGGGAGGGCTAGCCAAAAACATTCAGTACTTC; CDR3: CASSPGLAGGLAKNIQYF
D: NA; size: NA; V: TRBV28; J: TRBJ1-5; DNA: TGTGCCAGCACCCACGGCAGGGAAGGGGATCAGCCCCAGCATTTT; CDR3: CASTHGREGDQPQHF
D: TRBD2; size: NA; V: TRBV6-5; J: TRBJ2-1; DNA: TGTGCCAGCAGTTTCGCTAGCGGGAGGGACAATGAGCAGTTCTTC; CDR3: CASSFASGRDNEQFF
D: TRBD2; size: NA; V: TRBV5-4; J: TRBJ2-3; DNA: TGTGCCAGCAGCGGCTCCCGGGGGGGATCAGATACGCAGTATTTT; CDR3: CASSGSRGGSDTQYF
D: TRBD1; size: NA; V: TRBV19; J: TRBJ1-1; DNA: TGTGCCAGTAGTATAGCGTGGGACAGAGCCGAAGCTTTCTTT; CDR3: CASSIAWDRAEAFF
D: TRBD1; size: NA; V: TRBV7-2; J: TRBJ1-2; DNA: TGTGCCAGCAGCCCAAGGGACAGCGTCCCCCACACCTTC; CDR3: CASSPRDSVPHTF
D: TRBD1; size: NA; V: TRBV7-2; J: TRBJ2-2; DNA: TGTGCCAGCAGCCCGCCGGGACAGAGAAACACCGGGGAGCTGTTTTTT; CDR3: CASSPPGQRNTGELFF
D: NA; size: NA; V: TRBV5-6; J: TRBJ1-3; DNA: TGTGCCAGCAGGGAGACAGGCTCTGGAAACACCATATATTTT; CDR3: CASRETGSGNTIYF
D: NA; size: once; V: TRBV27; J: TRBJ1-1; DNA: TGTGCCAGCAGTTTAACGTCGGGGGGCACTGAAGCTTTCTTT; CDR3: CASSLTSGGTEAFF
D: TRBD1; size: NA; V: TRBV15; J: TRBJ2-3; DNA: TGTGCCACCAGCAAAGACAGGGCCCGCACAGATACGCAGTATTTT; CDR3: CATSKDRARTDTQYF
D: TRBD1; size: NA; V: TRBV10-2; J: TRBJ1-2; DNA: TGCGCCAGCGCCCGGGACAGCTATGGCTACACCTTC; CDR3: CASARDSYGYTF
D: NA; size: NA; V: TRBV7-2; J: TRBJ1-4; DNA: TGTGCCAGCAGCTTGAAGGGGCCTCCAGGAGCAACTAATGAAAAACTGTTTTTT; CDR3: CASSLKGPPGATNEKLFF
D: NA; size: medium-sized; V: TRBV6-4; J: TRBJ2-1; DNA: TGTGCCAGCAGTCGACTGGAGGGAGGAAATGAGCAGTTCTTC; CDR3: CASSRLEGGNEQFF
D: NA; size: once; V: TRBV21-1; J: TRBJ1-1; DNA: TGTGCCAGCAGTGAGGAGAACACTGAAGCTTTCTTT; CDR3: CASSEENTEAFF
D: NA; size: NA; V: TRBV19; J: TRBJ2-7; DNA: TGTGCCAGTAGTACCCTAGACAGAACCTACGAGCAGTACTTC; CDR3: CASSTLDRTYEQYF
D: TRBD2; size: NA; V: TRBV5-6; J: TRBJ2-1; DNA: TGTGCCAGCAGCTCCTTAGCGGGAGTAGGGAATGAGCAGTTCTTC; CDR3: CASSSLAGVGNEQFF
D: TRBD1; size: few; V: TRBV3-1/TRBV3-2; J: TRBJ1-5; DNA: TGTGCCAGCAGCCGAACAGGGGGCAGTCAGCCCCAGCATTTT; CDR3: CASSRTGGSQPQHF
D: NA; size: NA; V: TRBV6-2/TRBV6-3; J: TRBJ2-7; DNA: TGTGCCAGCAGTGTACAGGGAATCTTGCGCGAGCAGTACTTC; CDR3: CASSVQGILREQYF
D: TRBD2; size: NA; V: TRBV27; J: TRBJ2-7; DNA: TGTGCCAGCAGTTTATCAGCGGGGCCCTACGAGCAGTACTTC; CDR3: CASSLSAGPYEQYF
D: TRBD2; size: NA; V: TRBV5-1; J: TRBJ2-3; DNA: TGCGCCAGCCGTGAGACTAGCGGGACAACAGATACGCAGTATTTT; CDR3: CASRETSGTTDTQYF
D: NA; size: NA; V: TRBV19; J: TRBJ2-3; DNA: TGTGCCAGTAGTATAGGAAGCAAAACAGATACGCAGTATTTT; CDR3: CASSIGSKTDTQYF
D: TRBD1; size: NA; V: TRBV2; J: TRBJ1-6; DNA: TGTGCCAGCCACGGACAGGGGTCCTATAATTCACCCCTCCACTTT; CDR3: CASHGQGSYNSPLHF
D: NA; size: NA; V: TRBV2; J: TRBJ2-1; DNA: TGTGCCAGCAGTGAACTGGACACCGGCTACAATGAGCAGTTCTTC; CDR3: CASSELDTGYNEQFF
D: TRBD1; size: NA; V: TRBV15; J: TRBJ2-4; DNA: TGTGCCACCAGCCCCCGGGACAGGGGGCAGCACATTCAGTACTTC; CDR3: CATSPRDRGQHIQYF
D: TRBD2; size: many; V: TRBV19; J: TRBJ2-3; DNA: TGTGCCAGTAGTATAGTAGCGGGAGAATCAGATACGCAGTATTTT; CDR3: CASSIVAGESDTQYF
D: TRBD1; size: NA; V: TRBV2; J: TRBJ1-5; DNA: TGTGCCAGCAGTGAGCAGGGGGCGGCTCAGCCCCAGCATTTT; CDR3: CASSEQGAAQPQHF
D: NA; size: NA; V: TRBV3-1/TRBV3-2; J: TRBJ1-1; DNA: TGTGCCAGCAGTTTCAGAAACACTGAAGCTTTCTTT; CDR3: CASSFRNTEAFF
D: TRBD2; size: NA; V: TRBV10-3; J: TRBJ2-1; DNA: TGTGCCATCAGTGAGTCGGCGGGGGGGCCGTCCTACAATGAGCAGTTCTTC; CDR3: CAISESAGGPSYNEQFF
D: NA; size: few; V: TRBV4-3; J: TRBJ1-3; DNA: TGCGCCAGCAGCCAAGAGGCCCCGGGAGCTGGAAACACCATATATTTT; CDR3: CASSQEAPGAGNTIYF
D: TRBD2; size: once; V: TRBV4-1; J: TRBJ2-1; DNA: TGCGCCAGCAGCCAAGTTCTAGCGGGGGGCCATGAGCAGTTCTTC; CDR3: CASSQVLAGGHEQFF
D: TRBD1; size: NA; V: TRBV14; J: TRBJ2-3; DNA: TGTGCCAGCAGCCAAGATTTCTTGCGAGGGGGCCGCACAGATACGCAGTATTTT; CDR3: CASSQDFLRGGRTDTQYF
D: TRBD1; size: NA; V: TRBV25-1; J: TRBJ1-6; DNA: TGTGCCAGCGCAACGACAGGGTTGGTTTCACCCCTCCACTTT; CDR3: CASATTGLVSPLHF